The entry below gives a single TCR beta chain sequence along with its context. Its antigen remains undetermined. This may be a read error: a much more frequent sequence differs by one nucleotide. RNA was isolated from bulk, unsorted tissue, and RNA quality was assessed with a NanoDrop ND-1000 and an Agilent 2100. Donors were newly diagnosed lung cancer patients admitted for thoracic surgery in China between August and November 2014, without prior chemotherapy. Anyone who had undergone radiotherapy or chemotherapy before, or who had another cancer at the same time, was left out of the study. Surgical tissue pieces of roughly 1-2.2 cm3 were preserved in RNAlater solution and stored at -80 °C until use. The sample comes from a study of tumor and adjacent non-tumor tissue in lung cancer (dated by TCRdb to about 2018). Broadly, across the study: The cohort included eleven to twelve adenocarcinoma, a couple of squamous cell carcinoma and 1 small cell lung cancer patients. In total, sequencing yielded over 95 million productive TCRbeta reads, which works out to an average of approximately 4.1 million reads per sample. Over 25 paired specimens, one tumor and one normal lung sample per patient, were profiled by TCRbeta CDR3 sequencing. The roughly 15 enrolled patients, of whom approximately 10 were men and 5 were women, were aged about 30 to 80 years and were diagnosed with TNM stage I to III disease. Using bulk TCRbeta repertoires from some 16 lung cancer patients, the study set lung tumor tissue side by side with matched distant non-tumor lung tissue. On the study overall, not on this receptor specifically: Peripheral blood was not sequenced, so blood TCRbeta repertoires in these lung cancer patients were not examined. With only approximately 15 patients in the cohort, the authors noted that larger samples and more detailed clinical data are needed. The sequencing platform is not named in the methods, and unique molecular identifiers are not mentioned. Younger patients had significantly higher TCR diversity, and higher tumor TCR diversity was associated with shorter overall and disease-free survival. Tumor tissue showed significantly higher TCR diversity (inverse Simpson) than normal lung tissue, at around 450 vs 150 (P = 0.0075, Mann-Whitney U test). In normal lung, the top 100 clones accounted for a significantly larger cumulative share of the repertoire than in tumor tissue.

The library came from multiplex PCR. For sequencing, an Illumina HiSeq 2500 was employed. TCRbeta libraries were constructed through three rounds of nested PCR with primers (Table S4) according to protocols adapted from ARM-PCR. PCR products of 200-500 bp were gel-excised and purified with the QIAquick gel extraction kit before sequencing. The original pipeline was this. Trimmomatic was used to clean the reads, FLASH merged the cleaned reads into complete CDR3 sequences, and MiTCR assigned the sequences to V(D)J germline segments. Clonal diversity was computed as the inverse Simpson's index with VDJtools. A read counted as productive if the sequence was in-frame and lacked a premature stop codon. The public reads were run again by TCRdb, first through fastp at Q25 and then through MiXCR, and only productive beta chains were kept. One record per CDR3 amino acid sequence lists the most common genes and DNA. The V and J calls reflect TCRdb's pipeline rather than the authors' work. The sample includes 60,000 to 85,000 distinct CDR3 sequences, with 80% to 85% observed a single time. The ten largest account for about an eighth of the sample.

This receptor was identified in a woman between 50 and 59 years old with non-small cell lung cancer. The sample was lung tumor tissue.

The CDR3 region reads CASTHGVTSNEAFF. The nucleotide sequence reads as follows: TGTGCCAGCACTCATGGAGTTACTAGCAATGAAGCTTTCTTT. The rearrangement combines TRBV6-5 with TRBJ1-1, with the D gene not confidently named. Trimming at the junction amounts to 7 bases on V and 7 bases on J, and the germline ends lie 19 bases apart. From the cysteine up to the phenylalanine, the CDR3 has a length of 14 residues. Only CDR3 DNA remains: 42 bases, in frame from the first base. CDR1 and CDR2 are read off the germline V gene as MNHEY and SVGAGI.